The subject of this entry is one T cell receptor beta chain. Every bit of the isolated RNA underwent reverse transcription, so sequencing read expressed TCRB transcripts. Libraries were prepared by immunoSEQ multiplex PCR; TCRdb keeps only in-frame clonotypes and omits some of them. The sample has under 900,000 clones; roughly 15% are singletons. The data were taken from a study of beta chain features in type 1 diabetes. The specimen was naive CD4+ T cells from blood. The sequence came from a woman younger than 30 in good health.

CDR3 amino acids: CASSSGTDTNTEAFF. CDR3 nucleotide sequence: TGTGCCAGCAGCTCCGGGACAGATACGAACACTGAAGCTTTCTTT. The chain couples TRBV5-4 to TRBJ1-1; 7 bases are shared with TRBD1. The CDR3 has 15 amino acids. The V gene end was trimmed by 3 bases and the J gene end by 1 base; junction bases not matched to a gene: 6. CDR1 is SGHNT, CDR2 YYREEE, per germline (reference sequence). Full variable domain (rest looked up from reference TRBV5-4 and TRBJ1-1): ETGVTQSPTHLIKTRGQQVTLRCSSQSGHNTVSWYQQALGQGPQFIFQYYREEENGRGNFPPRFSGLQFPNYSSELNVNALELDDSALYLCASSSGTDTNTEAFFGQGTRLTVV.